The source of this TCR beta chain is a study of prognosis after radiotherapy for stage I lung cancer. As for the study in general: Patient ages ran from about 53 to 95, with a median of roughly 74 years, and the group had about a dozen men and 6 women. The biologically effective dose of the SBRT radiotherapy was at least 100 Gy, given over 3 to 5 fractions.

Amplicons of TCR beta CDR3 were generated from genomic DNA by two-round multiplex PCR. Gene-specific TRBV and TRBJ primers were used in PCR round one. TCRdb recomputed calls from the multiplex PCR reads with MiXCR, one row per CDR3 protein. The table has roughly 32,000 distinct CDR3 sequences, around 40% seen once. Trimming at V came to 5 bases and at J to 11 bases, leaving 14 bases not matched to a gene. The length of the CDR3 is 14 residues. The blood draw at each of two time points yielded six milliliters of peripheral blood. This chain uses TRBV12-3 or TRBV12-4 with TRBJ1-2; 7 positions agree with TRBD1. This TCR was recovered from a donor older than 45 with non-small cell lung cancer. The specimen was PBMCs, collected before or after stereotactic body radiation therapy (not recorded which). CDR3 amino acids: CASSRIGTVGVYTF. DNA for the CDR3: TGTGCCAGCAGTCGTATCGGGACAGTCGGGGTTTACACCTTC.